Listed below are T cell receptor beta chains from one sample, sequenced in a study of T cell repertoires in cytomegalovirus infection. Their antigens are not known. TCRdb re-derived calls from the reads in MiXCR, one entry per CDR3 protein. The table includes hundreds of thousands of distinct CDR3 sequences, under 40% detected once. The source material was cultured CD8+ T cells from PBMCs, sampled from culture after CMV antigen stimulation. These receptors were obtained from a human donor in good health (CMV status not recorded). Some clones in this sample may be carry-over from other donors' samples. The CDR3 runs from the conserved cysteine through the conserved F or W. The order of the fields is D gene, V gene, J gene, clone size, CDR3 protein, CDR3 DNA. A D gene is named only where the DNA matches it firmly. Not every row has a clone size; where given, it reads once, few, many or a size class.

D gene: TRBD1
V gene: TRBV15
J gene: TRBJ2-1
clone size: .
CDR3 protein: CATSRDRDRGPGSNNEQFF
CDR3 DNA: TGTGCCACCAGCAGAGATAGGGACAGGGGCCCGGGAAGTAACAATGAGCAGTTCTTC

D gene: .
V gene: TRBV6-2/TRBV6-3
J gene: TRBJ2-1
clone size: few
CDR3 protein: CASSYFRDRAYNEQFF
CDR3 DNA: TGTGCCAGCAGTTACTTCCGGGACCGGGCTTACAATGAGCAGTTCTTC

D gene: .
V gene: TRBV10-2
J gene: TRBJ1-6
clone size: few
CDR3 protein: CASSESARKNSPLHF
CDR3 DNA: TGCGCCAGCAGTGAGTCGGCCAGAAAGAATTCACCCCTCCACTTT

D gene: .
V gene: TRBV5-4
J gene: TRBJ1-1
clone size: many
CDR3 protein: CASSLAGQQNTEAFF
CDR3 DNA: TGTGCCAGCAGCTTGGCCGGGCAGCAGAACACTGAAGCTTTCTTT

D gene: .
V gene: TRBV7-8
J gene: TRBJ2-7
clone size: many
CDR3 protein: CASSQSGPYEQYF
CDR3 DNA: TGTGCCAGCAGCCAGAGTGGCCCCTACGAGCAGTACTTC

D gene: .
V gene: TRBV7-9
J gene: TRBJ1-1
clone size: few
CDR3 protein: CASSSQSRDTEAFF
CDR3 DNA: TGTGCCAGCAGCTCACAGAGTCGGGACACTGAAGCTTTCTTT

D gene: .
V gene: TRBV19
J gene: TRBJ2-7
clone size: few
CDR3 protein: CASSLRASIANYEQYF
CDR3 DNA: TGTGCCAGTAGTCTCCGGGCTAGCATAGCCAACTACGAGCAGTACTTC

D gene: .
V gene: TRBV3-1
J gene: TRBJ1-1
clone size: .
CDR3 protein: CASSQGRTGGGTEAFF
CDR3 DNA: TGTGCCAGCAGCCAAGGCCGGACGGGTGGGGGCACTGAAGCTTTCTTT

D gene: .
V gene: TRBV9
J gene: TRBJ1-1
clone size: .
CDR3 protein: CASGGGITEAFF
CDR3 DNA: TGTGCCAGCGGCGGGGGGATCACTGAAGCTTTCTTT

D gene: TRBD2
V gene: TRBV2
J gene: TRBJ2-5
clone size: .
CDR3 protein: CASSEEAGTSEQETQYF
CDR3 DNA: TGTGCCAGCAGTGAAGAGGCCGGGACTAGCGAGCAAGAGACCCAGTACTTC

D gene: .
V gene: TRBV10-3
J gene: TRBJ1-2
clone size: few
CDR3 protein: CAISESTGSNYGYTF
CDR3 DNA: TGTGCCATCAGTGAGTCAACAGGTTCTAACTATGGCTACACCTTC

D gene: .
V gene: TRBV24-1
J gene: TRBJ2-1
clone size: many
CDR3 protein: CATSDSRGADNNEQFF
CDR3 DNA: TGTGCCACCAGTGATTCCAGGGGGGCGGATAACAATGAGCAGTTCTTC

D gene: .
V gene: TRBV4-1
J gene: TRBJ2-7
clone size: .
CDR3 protein: CASSQDGLTYEQYF
CDR3 DNA: TGCGCCAGCAGCCAAGATGGTCTTACCTACGAGCAGTACTTC

D gene: .
V gene: TRBV6-5
J gene: TRBJ2-7
clone size: .
CDR3 protein: CASSYGTTYEQYF
CDR3 DNA: TGTGCCAGCAGTTACGGGACGACCTACGAGCAGTACTTC

D gene: TRBD1
V gene: TRBV6-5
J gene: TRBJ1-1
clone size: once
CDR3 protein: CASSYSTGRAEAFF
CDR3 DNA: TGTGCCAGCAGTTACTCGACAGGGCGGGCTGAAGCTTTCTTT

D gene: .
V gene: TRBV15
J gene: TRBJ1-5
clone size: .
CDR3 protein: CATSRGGRSDNQPQHF
CDR3 DNA: TGTGCCACCAGCAGAGGAGGGAGAAGTGACAATCAGCCCCAGCATTTT

D gene: .
V gene: TRBV7-6
J gene: TRBJ1-6
clone size: many
CDR3 protein: CASSLRGSSYNSPLHF
CDR3 DNA: TGTGCCAGCAGCCTGCGGGGGAGCTCTTATAATTCACCCCTCCACTTT

D gene: .
V gene: TRBV5-4
J gene: TRBJ2-7
clone size: few
CDR3 protein: CASSSRPRVPDEQYF
CDR3 DNA: TGTGCCAGCAGCAGCCGGCCCCGGGTCCCCGACGAGCAGTACTTC

D gene: TRBD2
V gene: TRBV6-2/TRBV6-3
J gene: TRBJ2-4
clone size: .
CDR3 protein: CASSSFPSGGAANIQYF
CDR3 DNA: TGTGCCAGCAGCTCCTTCCCTAGCGGGGGGGCGGCGAACATTCAGTACTTC

D gene: .
V gene: TRBV12-3/TRBV12-4
J gene: TRBJ1-1
clone size: many
CDR3 protein: CASSPQPNTEAFF
CDR3 DNA: TGTGCCAGCAGTCCACAACCGAACACTGAAGCTTTCTTT

D gene: .
V gene: TRBV12-3/TRBV12-4
J gene: TRBJ1-2
clone size: few
CDR3 protein: CASSLAGASNYGYTF
CDR3 DNA: TGTGCCAGCAGTTTAGCGGGAGCCTCTAACTATGGCTACACCTTC

D gene: TRBD1
V gene: TRBV7-4
J gene: TRBJ1-4
clone size: few
CDR3 protein: CASIKSGTGDEKLFF
CDR3 DNA: TGTGCCAGCATCAAATCCGGGACAGGGGATGAAAAACTGTTTTTT

D gene: .
V gene: TRBV7-9
J gene: TRBJ1-5
clone size: many
CDR3 protein: CASSLGQDKPQHF
CDR3 DNA: TGTGCCAGCAGCTTAGGACAGGACAAGCCCCAGCATTTT

D gene: .
V gene: TRBV19
J gene: TRBJ1-1
clone size: .
CDR3 protein: CASGTAGAFF
CDR3 DNA: TGTGCCAGTGGGACGGCGGGCGCTTTCTTT

D gene: .
V gene: TRBV11-3
J gene: TRBJ2-1
clone size: many
CDR3 protein: CASSLRGPDSSYNEQFF
CDR3 DNA: TGTGCCAGCAGCTTAAGGGGCCCGGACAGCTCCTACAATGAGCAGTTCTTC

D gene: .
V gene: TRBV6-2/TRBV6-3
J gene: TRBJ1-1
clone size: few
CDR3 protein: CASSQAPGTTEAFF
CDR3 DNA: TGTGCCAGCAGTCAAGCCCCAGGGACCACTGAAGCTTTCTTT

D gene: TRBD1
V gene: TRBV20-1
J gene: TRBJ1-2
clone size: .
CDR3 protein: CSAHTGEDGYTF
CDR3 DNA: TGCAGTGCTCATACAGGGGAGGATGGCTACACCTTC

D gene: TRBD2
V gene: TRBV4-2
J gene: TRBJ2-3
clone size: .
CDR3 protein: CASSQDKRGSDTQYF
CDR3 DNA: TGTGCCAGCAGCCAAGATAAGCGGGGGTCAGATACGCAGTATTTT

D gene: .
V gene: TRBV28
J gene: TRBJ1-1
clone size: few
CDR3 protein: CASSFWLGTGADKAFF
CDR3 DNA: TGTGCCAGCAGTTTCTGGCTCGGAACCGGAGCAGATAAAGCTTTCTTT